This T cell receptor (beta chain) was found in a study of CD8+CD57+ T cells in acquired aplastic anemia. CD8+CD57+ cell expansion, shown by flow cytometry, had occurred in the patients selected for sequencing. Severe acquired aplastic anemia was present in every patient. Among the patients, none had received any therapy at the time of blood sampling. The template used for profiling TCR beta VDJ and CDR3 was genomic DNA. TCRdb recomputed calls from the reads with MiXCR, one row per CDR3 protein. The sample lists roughly 220,000 distinct CDR3 sequences; 50% to 70% were seen once. The ends were cut back, 7 bases at V and 2 bases at J, with 14 bases in the middle. Looked up from germline, CDR1 is SQVTM and CDR2 is ANQGSEA. The CDR3 has 13 amino acids.

What was sequenced was sorted CD4+, CD8+, or CD8+CD57+ T cells (not recorded which) from PBMCs. This sequence was found in a human donor with aplastic anemia. J is TRBJ1-1 and V is TRBV29-1; possible D gene TRBD1, 6 bases. CDR3 sequence: CSAWTVHNTEAFF. The CDR3 DNA follows: TGCAGCGCCTGGACAGTTCATAACACTGAAGCTTTCTTT.